Presented here are 25 T cell receptor beta chains from one specimen sequenced in a study of OX40 agonist ivuxolimab in advanced cancers. TCRdb's copy holds only in-frame clones and misses some; the assay was immunoSEQ multiplex PCR. The data show approximately 82,000 clones, around four fifths seen once. The sample was CD4+ or CD8+ T cells sorted from blood, taken in a trial of the OX40 agonist ivuxolimab. The receptors were sampled from an adult with an advanced solid tumor such as melanoma, head and neck, liver or kidney cancer.

The chain couples TRBV5-1 to TRBJ2-5, with 10 bases lining up with TRBD2. The CDR3 totals 16 residues. J lost 4 bases, V lost 3 bases, and 9 bases had no gene match. Germline loops: CDR1 SGHRS, CDR2 YFSETQ. The CDR3 coding sequence is TGCGCCAGCAGCTCCGGGACTAGCGTTGGGGCAGAGACCCAGTACTTC. Protein: CASSSGTSVGAETQYF. The variable domain in full, completed from reference TRBV5-1 and TRBJ2-5, reads KAGVTQTPRYLIKTRGQQVTLSCSPISGHRSVSWYQQTPGQGLQFLFEYFSETQRNKGNFPGRFSGRQFSNSRSEMNVSTLELGDSALYLCASSSGTSVGAETQYFGPGTRLLVL.

The J gene is TRBJ2-4, the V gene TRBV19; D possibly corresponds to TRBD1 (6 bases). Germline CDR1 LNHDA, CDR2 SQIVND (reference sequence). The V gene lost 3 bases and the J gene lost 5 bases, with 14 bases spanning the gap. The CDR3 runs 15 residues. The CDR3 reads CASSMNRESENIQYF. In nucleotides, the CDR3 is TGTGCCAGTAGTATGAACAGGGAGAGCGAAAACATTCAGTACTTC.

The V gene is TRBV11-2, the J gene TRBJ1-2, with 7 bases fitting TRBD1. Trimming removed 5 bases from V and 8 bases from J; junction bases left unmatched: 5. The CDR3 length is 12 residues. Germline V gene sequence: CDR1 SGHAT, CDR2 FQNNGV. The CDR3 DNA is TGTGCCAGCAGCCGACAGGGTCAAGGCTACACCTTC. Protein sequence: CASSRQGQGYTF.

The chain links TRBV9 to TRBJ2-4; D not resolved. Looked up from germline, CDR1 is SGDLS and CDR2 is YYNGEE. V gave up 0 bases and J gave up 2 bases, with 9 bases separating them. The CDR3 spans 15 residues. The CDR3 here is CASSVGLGTKNIQYF. CDR3 nucleotides: TGTGCCAGCAGCGTAGGGTTGGGGACCAAAAACATTCAGTACTTC.

The CDR3 nucleotides are TGTGCCAGCAGCTCAATCGGACTGAGCACAGATACGCAGTATTTT. Translating it yields CASSSIGLSTDTQYF. The chain is built from TRBV7-6 and TRBJ2-3, with a tentative D call TRBD2 (5 bases). Germline V gene sequence: CDR1 SGHVS, CDR2 FNYEAQ. This CDR3 has 15 amino acids. V was cut by 4 bases and J by 0 bases, with 11 bases left in between.

This chain joins TRBV5-4 and TRBJ1-2; possible D gene TRBD1, 5 bases. Germline CDR1 is SGHNT and CDR2 is YYREEE (reference sequence). V lost 0 bases to trimming and J lost 4 bases, with 13 bases between them. The CDR3 loop spans 15 amino acids. The CDR3 region is CASSLAGAWVYGYTF. CDR3 sequence (DNA): TGTGCCAGCAGCTTGGCTGGGGCGTGGGTCTATGGCTACACCTTC.

This clone was seen only once. The chain carries TRBV27 and TRBJ2-5; the D is unclear. CDR1 is MNHEY, CDR2 SMNVEV, per germline (reference sequence). With 2 bases removed from V and 5 bases from J, the gap between germline ends came to 12 bases. The CDR3 has 14 amino acids. In DNA form, the CDR3 reads TGTGCCAGCAGTTTACTTGGAAGTGGGGAGACCCAGTACTTC. Its protein is CASSLLGSGETQYF.

This clone was counted between two and nine times. The V call is TRBV6-1, the J call TRBJ1-1; maybe TRBD1 (5 bases). The CDR3 contains 15 residues. Trimming shortened V by 2 bases and J by 0 bases, and 10 bases separated the two germline ends. Germline CDR1 reads MNHNS; CDR2 reads SASEGT. The CDR3 DNA reads as TGTGCCAGCAGTGAATCGACAGAGATGAACACTGAAGCTTTCTTT. Protein product: CASSESTEMNTEAFF.

The chain recombines TRBV9 with TRBJ1-4; no clear D. Per the germline V gene, CDR1 is SGDLS and CDR2 is YYNGEE. V gave up 0 bases and J gave up 7 bases, with 13 bases separating them. CDR3 length: 15 amino acids. CDR3 DNA sequence: TGTGCCAGCAGCGTAGCGGGCGGCCCACTTGAAAAACTGTTTTTT. Amino acids: CASSVAGGPLEKLFF.

This clone appeared a single time. The chain has TRBV9 and TRBJ1-2; the D gene is possibly TRBD1 (5 bases). V shed 0 bases and J shed 4 bases, with 10 bases lying between them. Per germline, CDR1 SGDLS and CDR2 YYNGEE. CDR3 length: 14 amino acids. The CDR3 loop is CASSVGQGTYGYTF. CDR3 coding DNA: TGTGCCAGCAGCGTAGGACAAGGGACCTATGGCTACACCTTC.

The genes are TRBV7-2 and TRBJ2-7, with a weak D call TRBD1 (6 bases). V lost 4 bases and J 3 bases, leaving 13 bases between the germline ends. CDR3 length equals 14 residues. The germline V gene encodes CDR1 SGHTA and CDR2 FQGNSA. The CDR3 coding sequence is TGTGCCAGCAGCTCCCCGGGACAAATCTACGAGCAGTACTTC. Translated, it gives CASSSPGQIYEQYF.

The chain joins TRBV11-2 to TRBJ1-6; possibly TRBD1 for D (5 bases). V was trimmed by 4 bases and J by 9 bases, leaving 13 bases between them. Germline V gene data show CDR1 as SGHAT and CDR2 as FQNNGV. The CDR3 contains 14 residues. CDR3 sequence reads: CASSWGRNASPLHF. CDR3 DNA: TGTGCCAGCAGCTGGGGACGTAATGCTTCACCCCTCCACTTT.

The chain employs TRBV7-9 and TRBJ1-5; 7 positions match TRBD1. Germline V CDR1 and CDR2: SEHNR, FQNEAQ (reference sequence). CDR3 length equals 16 residues. The V and J ends lost 2 bases and 7 bases, in that order; junction bases with no gene match: 11. In nucleotides, the CDR3 is TGTGCCAGCAGCTTATTCCCAGGGGGGACGGGACAGCCCCAGCATTTT. Translated, it gives CASSLFPGGTGQPQHF. The full variable domain, its missing parts supplied by reference TRBV7-9 and TRBJ1-5, is DTGVSQNPRHKITKRGQNVTFRCDPISEHNRLYWYRQTLGQGPEFLTYFQNEAQLEKSRLLSDRFSAERPKGSFSTLEIQRTEQGDSAMYLCASSLFPGGTGQPQHFGDGTRLSIL.

The gene calls are TRBV4-3 and TRBJ1-5, with D perhaps TRBD1 (6 bases). The CDR3 is made up of 16 amino acids. Looked up from germline, CDR1 is LGHNA and CDR2 is YSLEER. Trimming shortened V by 0 bases and J by 7 bases, and 16 bases separated the two germline ends. CDR3 DNA: TGCGCCAGCAGCCAAGAGACAGGAGCCTTAGGACAGCCCCAGCATTTT. Translation: CASSQETGALGQPQHF.

This rearrangement joins TRBV18 to TRBJ1-1, with TRBD1 identical over 9 bases. The junction had 7 bases not matched to a gene; V was cut back by 3 bases and J by 5 bases. The CDR3 has 15 amino acids. In germline, CDR1 is KGHSH, CDR2 LQKENI. CDR3 DNA: TGTGCCAGCTCACCCCAAAGACAGGGGGGAACTGAAGCTTTCTTT. Residues: CASSPQRQGGTEAFF.

The gene calls are TRBV25-1 and TRBJ2-1; TRBD1 matches at 11 bases. This CDR3 is built from 14 residues. CDR1 is MGHDK and CDR2 is SYGVNS in the germline V gene. Germline trimming cut 6 bases from V and 5 bases from J; bases unmatched to any gene: 3. The CDR3 sequence is CASSGTGGNNEQFF. The CDR3 region has the DNA TGTGCCAGCAGCGGGACAGGGGGGAACAATGAGCAGTTCTTC.

In this sample, this clone turned up once. The chain is built from TRBV5-1 and TRBJ2-7, with TRBD2 identical over 10 bases. The V and J ends lost 5 bases and 0 bases, in that order; junction bases with no gene match: 17. CDR3 length equals 19 residues. The germline V gene has CDR1 SGHRS and CDR2 YFSETQ. This CDR3 reads CASRRWGGSGGSVSYEQYF. In DNA, the CDR3 is TGCGCCAGCAGGAGGTGGGGCGGTAGCGGGGGGTCCGTCTCCTACGAGCAGTACTTC.

The CDR3 sequence is CASRTRDSRDANYGYTF. The CDR3 bases are TGTGCCAGCAGGACCCGGGACTCCAGGGATGCTAACTATGGCTACACCTTC. The V gene is TRBV2, the J gene TRBJ1-2; weak D call: TRBD1 (5 bases). CDR1 is SNHLY, CDR2 FYNNEI, per germline. This CDR3 has 17 amino acids. The V and J ends lost 6 bases and 0 bases respectively, with 20 bases between them.

The chain combines TRBV9 with TRBJ2-3, with TRBD2 identical over 10 bases. V trimming: 4 bases; J trimming: 2 bases; junction bases outside the gene matches: 4. CDR1 is SGDLS, CDR2 YYNGEE, per germline. The CDR3 has 15 amino acids. CDR3 residues: CASSNSGGHTDTQYF. The CDR3 DNA sequence: TGTGCCAGCAGCAATAGCGGGGGGCACACAGATACGCAGTATTTT.

The chain combines TRBV18 with TRBJ1-2; D might be TRBD1 (6 bases). The germline V and J ends were trimmed by 3 bases and 0 bases, with 14 bases remaining between them. The CDR3 extends over 16 amino acids. The V gene's germline CDR1 is KGHSH and CDR2 LQKENI. The CDR3 reads CASSPATGTANYGYTF. CDR3 sequence (DNA): TGTGCCAGCTCACCGGCGACAGGTACAGCTAACTATGGCTACACCTTC. Full variable domain (missing parts from reference TRBV18 and TRBJ1-2): NAGVMQNPRHLVRRRGQEARLRCSPMKGHSHVYWYRQLPEEGLKFMVYLQKENIIDESGMPKERFSAEFPKEGPSILRIQQVVRGDSAAYFCASSPATGTANYGYTFGSGTRLTVV.

This clone turned up a few times. This chain connects TRBV6-6 to TRBJ1-2, with 10 bases matching TRBD1. The germline gives CDR1 MNHNY, CDR2 SVGAGI (reference sequence). CDR3 length equals 13 residues. The V and J ends lost 7 bases and 3 bases, in that order; junction bases with no gene match: 2. Written as DNA, the CDR3 is TGTGCCAGCACGGACAGGGGGGACTATGGCTACACCTTC. Its translation: CASTDRGDYGYTF.

The chain is built from TRBV7-2 and TRBJ2-5, with 10 nucleotides matching TRBD2. V shed 3 bases and J 5 bases; nucleotides not matched to a gene: 6. The V gene's germline CDR1 is SGHTA and CDR2 FQGNSA. The length of the CDR3 is 15 residues. The CDR3: CASSFQAGGQETQYF. CDR3 bases: TGTGCCAGCAGCTTCCAAGCGGGGGGGCAGGAGACCCAGTACTTC.

The rearrangement uses TRBV5-8 and TRBJ1-2, with 8 bases identical to TRBD1. This CDR3 has 13 residues. With 5 bases clipped from V and 5 bases from J, the junction kept 5 bases outside the gene matches. Germline lookup yields CDR1 SGHTS and CDR2 YDEGEE. CDR3 nucleotides: TGTGCCAGCAGGTTCGGGACAGGTTATGGCTACACCTTC. Translation: CASRFGTGYGYTF.

The gene calls are TRBV20-1 and TRBJ2-7; possibly TRBD1 for D (6 bases). CDR3 length: 11 residues. Germline CDR1 and CDR2: DFQATT and SNEGSKA (reference sequence). V was clipped by 8 bases and J by 6 bases, with 14 bases between them. CDR3 sequence (DNA): TGCAGTACCCGAAGGGGGTTCGAGCAGTACTTC. The encoded protein is CSTRRGFEQYF.

This rearrangement joins TRBV5-1 to TRBJ2-5; TRBD2 matches at 9 bases. The CDR3 spans 17 residues. The V gene's germline CDR1 is SGHRS and CDR2 YFSETQ. V trimming: 3 bases; J trimming: 5 bases; junction bases outside the gene matches: 14. The CDR3 DNA reads as TGCGCCAGCAGCTCGAGTCCGGGCGGGGGGGCGGAGGAGACCCAGTACTTC. Translated: CASSSSPGGGAEETQYF.